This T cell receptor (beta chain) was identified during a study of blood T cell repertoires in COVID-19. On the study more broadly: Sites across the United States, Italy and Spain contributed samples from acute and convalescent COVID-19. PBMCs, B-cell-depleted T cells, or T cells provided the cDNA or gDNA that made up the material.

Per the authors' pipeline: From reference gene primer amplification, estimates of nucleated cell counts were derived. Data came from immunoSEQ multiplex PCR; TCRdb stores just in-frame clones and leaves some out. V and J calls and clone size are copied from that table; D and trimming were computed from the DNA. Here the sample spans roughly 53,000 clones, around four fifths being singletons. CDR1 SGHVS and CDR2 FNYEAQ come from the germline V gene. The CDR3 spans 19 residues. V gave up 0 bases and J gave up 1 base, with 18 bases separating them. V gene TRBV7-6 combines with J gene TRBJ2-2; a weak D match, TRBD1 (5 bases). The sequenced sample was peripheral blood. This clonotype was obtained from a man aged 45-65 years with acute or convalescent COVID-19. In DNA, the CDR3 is TGTGCCAGCAGCTTAGCTCTGGCCAGGCCAGGGCGGAACACCGGGGAGCTGTTTTTT. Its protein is CASSLALARPGRNTGELFF.